This TCR beta chain comes out of a study of T-cell memory formation after mild COVID-19. The study, taken as a whole, reports: Pre-infection memory held some responding clones, suggesting pre-existing cross-reactive T cells responded.

About this clonotype itself: As yet, its antigen is unknown.

Germline V lookup: CDR1 DFQATT, CDR2 SNEGSKA (reference sequence). Trimming took off 0 bases at V and 7 bases at J, with 20 bases between the two ends. This CDR3 contains 16 residues. TCRdb passed the 5' RACE reads through MiXCR, listing each CDR3 protein once. The repertoire includes 90,000 to 120,000 distinct CDR3 sequences, over 13% of them detected once, and roughly 40% sits in the top ten. The chain carries TRBV20-1 and TRBJ2-3; TRBD1 is a possible D gene (6 bases). The sample comprised PBMCs or a T cell subset sorted from them (not recorded which). The receptor was isolated from a man aged 18 to 30 who had mild COVID-19 (a few samples of this study predate the infection). Cell type and time point are not known. CDR3 in amino acids: CSARDQQGIPRYTQYF. CDR3 bases: TGCAGTGCTAGAGACCAACAGGGAATTCCCAGGTATACGCAGTATTTT.